Sequencing of this TCR beta chain was carried out in a study of STAT3 mutations in large granular lymphocyte leukemia. Concerning this clone itself: Its antigen is not known.

Germline V gene data show CDR1 as MGHRA and CDR2 as YSYEKL. V was pared by 1 base and J by 7 bases, with 9 bases of the junction left unmatched. The CDR3 runs 15 residues. Findings of the study overall: In about 35% of the 18 patients, new TCR clonotypes emerged after therapy. At least one immunodominant TCR beta clonotype appeared in every T-cell large granular lymphocyte leukemia patient.

Assay used: immunoSEQ multiplex PCR; TCRdb lists only in-frame clones, some missing. In the table there are approximately 13,000 clones, over 70% of which are singletons. The sample comprised peripheral blood mononuclear cells. The chain recombines TRBV4-1 with TRBJ1-2; 7 positions agree with TRBD1. The sequence was collected from a man aged 60-69 years with T-cell large granular lymphocyte leukemia. Some clones in this sample may be carry-over from other donors' samples. The CDR3 spells CASSQAEGADRGYTF. The CDR3 nucleotides are TGCGCCAGCAGCCAAGCCGAGGGGGCGGATCGTGGCTACACCTTC.